This T cell receptor beta chain was profiled in a study of T cell responses to AZD1222 COVID-19 vaccine. Study findings and constraints: The peak T cell response came first, and repertoires were sampled only after it. Mostly white British, mostly female donors; authors suggested clonal diversity may be underestimated. Increases in Spike-specific TCR breadth and depth were seen after two AZD1222 doses.

TCRdb keeps only in-frame clones here, not all; method: immunoSEQ multiplex PCR. Among some 14,000 clones listed, roughly 80% were seen once. This CDR3 is 13 amino acids long. Trimming left V 6 bases short and J 8 bases short, with 13 bases between. With respect to this clone: Its specificity is not known.

Pooled in the analysis were second doses at about 4 or about 12 weeks. The clonotype comes from an adult who received the AZD1222 COVID-19 vaccine. The genes are TRBV12-3 or TRBV12-4 and TRBJ2-2; D perhaps matches TRBD2 (6 bases). This material consisted of peripheral blood, taken 28 days after the second AZD1222 dose. In DNA form, the CDR3 reads TGTGCCAGCAGACCGACTAGTTTAGGGGAGCTGTTTTTT. Amino acid sequence: CASRPTSLGELFF.